The clone carrying this T cell receptor beta chain appeared a few times. For TCRbeta, the library was prepared with unique molecular identifiers. TCRdb ran MiXCR on the PCR reads and lists one entry per CDR3 protein. This table holds about 580,000 distinct CDR3 sequences, approximately 30% found once. This sample is part of a study of T-cell reconstitution after alpha-beta-depleted transplantation in children. CDR3 length: 19 residues. Germline CDR1 is SGHAT and CDR2 is FQDESV (reference sequence). The ends were cut back, 1 base at V and 0 bases at J, with 19 bases in the middle. The genes are TRBV11-1 and TRBJ2-1; no firm D call. The sample here was PBMCs, taken before TCRalphabeta/CD19-depleted stem cell transplant. This clonotype was obtained from a boy in the first two years of life with Wiskott-Aldrich syndrome, due to receive a stem cell transplant. Here the CDR3 DNA reads TGTGCCAGCAGCTTAGGCCCTGTTCTGCGCCTGAGCTCCTACAATGAGCAGTTCTTC. It codes for CASSLGPVLRLSSYNEQFF.